These T cell receptor beta chains were read from a single sample in a study of T cell repertoires in cytomegalovirus infection. TCRdb ran MiXCR on the reads and lists one entry per CDR3 protein. The sample consists of 250,000 to 300,000 distinct CDR3 sequences, around 20% of them appearing once. Their recognized antigens are unknown. The source was cultured PBMCs, collected from culture after CMV antigen stimulation. Receptor source: a human donor in good health (CMV status not recorded). Some clones in this sample may be carry-over from other donors' samples. Each CDR3 is given with its conserved first and last residue. A D gene is named only where the DNA matches it firmly. Expanded clones are given a class, and other clones once, few, many or no size at all.

d_gene: TRBD1
abundance: few
j_gene: TRBJ1-6
v_gene: TRBV7-9
CDR3aa: CASTTPRDREYNSPLHF
CDR3nt: TGTGCCAGCACCACGCCCCGGGACAGGGAATATAATTCACCCCTCCACTTT

d_gene: -
abundance: few
j_gene: TRBJ1-1
v_gene: TRBV28
CDR3aa: CASSLPPRAEAFF
CDR3nt: TGTGCCAGCAGTCTACCCCCCAGGGCTGAAGCTTTCTTT

d_gene: -
abundance: few
j_gene: TRBJ2-1
v_gene: TRBV6-4
CDR3aa: CASSDSWPSYNEQFF
CDR3nt: TGTGCCAGCAGTGACTCTTGGCCCTCCTACAATGAGCAGTTCTTC

d_gene: -
abundance: many
j_gene: TRBJ2-1
v_gene: TRBV6-5
CDR3aa: CASKSTGGPHNEQFF
CDR3nt: TGTGCCAGCAAATCCACCGGAGGCCCCCACAATGAGCAGTTCTTC

d_gene: TRBD2
abundance: -
j_gene: TRBJ2-5
v_gene: TRBV7-9
CDR3aa: CASSLPGERGRPGRTQYF
CDR3nt: TGTGCCAGCAGCCTCCCCGGGGAGCGGGGACGGCCAGGGAGGACCCAGTACTTC

d_gene: -
abundance: -
j_gene: TRBJ2-1
v_gene: TRBV11-3
CDR3aa: CASSLDPREQFF
CDR3nt: TGTGCCAGCAGCTTGGACCCTAGGGAGCAGTTCTTC

d_gene: -
abundance: -
j_gene: TRBJ2-3
v_gene: TRBV20-1
CDR3aa: CSARPFKLGEGGDTQYF
CDR3nt: TGCAGTGCTAGACCCTTCAAACTCGGCGAGGGGGGTGATACGCAGTATTTT

d_gene: TRBD2
abundance: -
j_gene: TRBJ2-1
v_gene: TRBV19
CDR3aa: CASSPLTSGMLNEQFF
CDR3nt: TGTGCCAGTAGTCCCCTGACTAGCGGGATGTTAAATGAGCAGTTCTTC

d_gene: -
abundance: -
j_gene: TRBJ2-1
v_gene: TRBV27
CDR3aa: CASSLSGAFGNEQFF
CDR3nt: TGTGCCAGCAGTTTATCGGGGGCCTTCGGCAATGAGCAGTTCTTC

d_gene: -
abundance: many
j_gene: TRBJ1-2
v_gene: TRBV7-2
CDR3aa: CASSLDPEDYGYTF
CDR3nt: TGTGCCAGCAGCTTAGACCCGGAAGACTATGGCTACACCTTC

d_gene: -
abundance: -
j_gene: TRBJ1-1
v_gene: TRBV27
CDR3aa: CASSSGQPYTEAFF
CDR3nt: TGTGCCAGCAGTTCGGGACAACCTTACACTGAAGCTTTCTTT

d_gene: -
abundance: many
j_gene: TRBJ2-5
v_gene: TRBV7-2
CDR3aa: CASSLAGLFGETQYF
CDR3nt: TGTGCCAGCAGCTTAGCGGGCTTGTTTGGGGAGACCCAGTACTTC

d_gene: -
abundance: -
j_gene: TRBJ2-2
v_gene: TRBV9
CDR3aa: CASSVNRGGNTGELFF
CDR3nt: TGTGCCAGCAGCGTCAACAGGGGGGGAAACACCGGGGAGCTGTTTTTT

d_gene: -
abundance: -
j_gene: TRBJ1-2
v_gene: TRBV5-5
CDR3aa: CASSLGANSNYGYTF
CDR3nt: TGTGCCAGCAGCTTGGGGGCTAATTCTAACTATGGCTACACCTTC

d_gene: -
abundance: -
j_gene: TRBJ2-7
v_gene: TRBV10-3
CDR3aa: CAIRGGGTVTYEQYF
CDR3nt: TGTGCCATCAGGGGGGGTGGGACGGTGACCTACGAGCAGTACTTC

d_gene: -
abundance: few
j_gene: TRBJ1-2
v_gene: TRBV6-1
CDR3aa: CASSEGRGYGYTF
CDR3nt: TGTGCCAGCAGTGAAGGACGCGGCTATGGCTACACCTTC

d_gene: -
abundance: -
j_gene: TRBJ2-1
v_gene: TRBV3-1
CDR3aa: CASSQVRPPPGNEQFF
CDR3nt: TGTGCCAGCAGCCAAGTTCGTCCCCCCCCGGGCAATGAGCAGTTCTTC

d_gene: TRBD2
abundance: -
j_gene: TRBJ2-1
v_gene: TRBV7-8
CDR3aa: CASSLELAGPSSYNEQFF
CDR3nt: TGTGCCAGCAGCTTAGAACTAGCGGGACCCAGCTCCTACAATGAGCAGTTCTTC

d_gene: -
abundance: many
j_gene: TRBJ1-4
v_gene: TRBV7-6
CDR3aa: CASSSGYLNEKLFF
CDR3nt: TGTGCCAGCAGCTCAGGCTATCTTAATGAAAAACTGTTTTTT

d_gene: TRBD1
abundance: few
j_gene: TRBJ1-1
v_gene: TRBV5-1
CDR3aa: CASSIGQEYTEAFF
CDR3nt: TGCGCCAGCAGCATAGGACAGGAGTACACTGAAGCTTTCTTT

d_gene: -
abundance: many
j_gene: TRBJ2-1
v_gene: TRBV7-8
CDR3aa: CASSSYRGAYNEQFF
CDR3nt: TGTGCCAGCAGCTCGTATAGGGGAGCCTACAATGAGCAGTTCTTC

d_gene: -
abundance: medium-sized
j_gene: TRBJ1-2
v_gene: TRBV5-6
CDR3aa: CASSLPGGGYGYTF
CDR3nt: TGTGCCAGCAGCTTGCCCGGGGGCGGCTATGGCTACACCTTC

d_gene: -
abundance: -
j_gene: TRBJ2-3
v_gene: TRBV7-6
CDR3aa: CASGPTGRGGDTQYF
CDR3nt: TGTGCCAGCGGCCCAACAGGTCGGGGCGGAGATACGCAGTATTTT

d_gene: TRBD2
abundance: many
j_gene: TRBJ2-3
v_gene: TRBV4-1
CDR3aa: CASSQDPLAGVTDTQYF
CDR3nt: TGCGCCAGCAGCCAAGATCCACTAGCGGGAGTAACAGATACGCAGTATTTT

d_gene: -
abundance: many
j_gene: TRBJ1-5
v_gene: TRBV6-1
CDR3aa: CASRGGYSNQPQHF
CDR3nt: TGTGCCAGCAGAGGGGGTTATAGCAATCAGCCCCAGCATTTT

d_gene: -
abundance: -
j_gene: TRBJ2-1
v_gene: TRBV5-1
CDR3aa: CASSLADYFSYNEQFF
CDR3nt: TGCGCCAGCAGCTTGGCTGACTACTTTTCCTACAATGAGCAGTTCTTC

d_gene: -
abundance: few
j_gene: TRBJ1-1
v_gene: TRBV20-1
CDR3aa: CNLQGTFF
CDR3nt: TGCAATCTACAGGGAACTTTCTTT

d_gene: TRBD2
abundance: few
j_gene: TRBJ2-2
v_gene: TRBV6-1
CDR3aa: CASSTGLAGTGELFF
CDR3nt: TGTGCCAGCAGTACCGGTCTAGCGGGCACCGGGGAGCTGTTTTTT

d_gene: -
abundance: -
j_gene: TRBJ1-6
v_gene: TRBV2
CDR3aa: CASRGPDNSPLHF
CDR3nt: TGTGCCAGCAGGGGACCGGATAATTCACCCCTCCACTTT

d_gene: -
abundance: -
j_gene: TRBJ1-1
v_gene: TRBV20-1
CDR3aa: CSASTPPKRDSTEAFF
CDR3nt: TGCAGTGCTAGTACACCCCCCAAGCGGGATAGCACTGAAGCTTTCTTT

d_gene: -
abundance: -
j_gene: TRBJ2-1
v_gene: TRBV7-6
CDR3aa: CASSPILNSYNEQFF
CDR3nt: TGTGCCAGCAGCCCCATTTTGAACTCCTACAATGAGCAGTTCTTC

d_gene: TRBD2
abundance: few
j_gene: TRBJ2-3
v_gene: TRBV7-2
CDR3aa: CASTAGASDTQYF
CDR3nt: TGTGCCAGCACAGCGGGGGCTTCAGATACGCAGTATTTT

d_gene: TRBD1
abundance: few
j_gene: TRBJ2-2
v_gene: TRBV28
CDR3aa: CASNYHRGVNTGELFF
CDR3nt: TGTGCCAGCAACTATCACAGGGGGGTCAACACCGGGGAGCTGTTTTTT

d_gene: TRBD1
abundance: -
j_gene: TRBJ2-3
v_gene: TRBV28
CDR3aa: CASSLSQGAIDTQYF
CDR3nt: TGTGCCAGCAGTTTATCACAGGGGGCCATAGATACGCAGTATTTT

d_gene: -
abundance: -
j_gene: TRBJ2-1
v_gene: TRBV30
CDR3aa: CAWSAGEYNEQFF
CDR3nt: TGTGCCTGGAGTGCTGGGGAGTACAATGAGCAGTTCTTC

d_gene: -
abundance: -
j_gene: TRBJ2-7
v_gene: TRBV14
CDR3aa: CASSQATYEQYF
CDR3nt: TGTGCCAGCAGCCAAGCCACCTACGAGCAGTACTTC

d_gene: -
abundance: -
j_gene: TRBJ1-2
v_gene: TRBV4-1
CDR3aa: CASSQEPGQVGYTF
CDR3nt: TGCGCCAGCAGCCAAGAACCAGGGCAGGTTGGCTACACCTTC

d_gene: -
abundance: many
j_gene: TRBJ1-1
v_gene: TRBV7-2
CDR3aa: CASSLRGVGTLNTEAFF
CDR3nt: TGTGCCAGCAGCTTAAGGGGGGTTGGGACATTGAACACTGAAGCTTTCTTT

d_gene: TRBD2
abundance: -
j_gene: TRBJ2-2
v_gene: TRBV4-3
CDR3aa: CASSQDWSGGLVNTGELFF
CDR3nt: TGCGCCAGCAGCCAAGATTGGTCGGGGGGGTTGGTGAACACCGGGGAGCTGTTTTTT

d_gene: -
abundance: many
j_gene: TRBJ1-1
v_gene: TRBV2
CDR3aa: CASGGYAEAFF
CDR3nt: TGTGCCAGCGGGGGCTACGCTGAAGCTTTCTTT

d_gene: -
abundance: -
j_gene: TRBJ2-2
v_gene: TRBV4-1
CDR3aa: CASSQVTRVDTGELFF
CDR3nt: TGCGCCAGCAGCCAAGTAACCCGTGTAGACACCGGGGAGCTGTTTTTT

d_gene: -
abundance: many
j_gene: TRBJ2-2
v_gene: TRBV7-2
CDR3aa: CASSLAATGELFF
CDR3nt: TGTGCCAGCAGCTTAGCGGCCACCGGGGAGCTGTTTTTT

d_gene: -
abundance: -
j_gene: TRBJ1-1
v_gene: TRBV7-3
CDR3aa: CASSADGQGNTEAFF
CDR3nt: TGTGCCAGCAGCGCAGACGGCCAGGGGAACACTGAAGCTTTCTTT

d_gene: -
abundance: -
j_gene: TRBJ1-1
v_gene: TRBV23-1
CDR3aa: CADLFSRNTEAFF
CDR3nt: TGCGCCGACCTGTTTTCCCGGAACACTGAAGCTTTCTTT

d_gene: -
abundance: many
j_gene: TRBJ2-7
v_gene: TRBV7-8
CDR3aa: CASSLILALNVEQYF
CDR3nt: TGTGCCAGCAGCTTAATCCTGGCCCTTAATGTCGAGCAGTACTTC

d_gene: -
abundance: -
j_gene: TRBJ2-5
v_gene: TRBV5-1
CDR3aa: CASSLGEIGETQYF
CDR3nt: TGCGCCAGCAGCTTGGGGGAGATCGGAGAGACCCAGTACTTC

d_gene: TRBD1
abundance: -
j_gene: TRBJ2-7
v_gene: TRBV5-1
CDR3aa: CASSVGTDTKEQYF
CDR3nt: TGCGCCAGCAGTGTGGGGACAGACACTAAGGAGCAGTACTTC

d_gene: -
abundance: -
j_gene: TRBJ1-2
v_gene: TRBV30
CDR3aa: CAWSVGYGYTF
CDR3nt: TGTGCCTGGAGTGTCGGCTATGGCTACACCTTC

d_gene: -
abundance: -
j_gene: TRBJ2-2
v_gene: TRBV7-9
CDR3aa: CASSLPSQLGTGELFF
CDR3nt: TGTGCCAGCAGCTTACCCTCCCAGTTAGGCACCGGGGAGCTGTTTTTT

d_gene: -
abundance: -
j_gene: TRBJ1-6
v_gene: TRBV2
CDR3aa: CASSELTQARYYF
CDR3nt: TGTGCCAGCAGTGAACTGACGCAGGCCAGATATTACTTT

d_gene: -
abundance: many
j_gene: TRBJ2-7
v_gene: TRBV27
CDR3aa: CASRPTTVTPYEQYF
CDR3nt: TGTGCCAGCAGACCAACAACAGTTACTCCCTACGAGCAGTACTTC

d_gene: -
abundance: few
j_gene: TRBJ1-6
v_gene: TRBV24-1
CDR3aa: CATSDLWPARLAPLHF
CDR3nt: TGTGCCACCAGTGATTTGTGGCCCGCCCGATTGGCACCCCTCCACTTT

d_gene: -
abundance: many
j_gene: TRBJ2-7
v_gene: TRBV7-2
CDR3aa: CASSPITREQYF
CDR3nt: TGTGCCAGCAGCCCCATTACTAGAGAGCAGTACTTC

d_gene: -
abundance: many
j_gene: TRBJ2-3
v_gene: TRBV11-2
CDR3aa: CASSLDGTDTQYF
CDR3nt: TGTGCCAGCAGCTTAGATGGCACAGATACGCAGTATTTT

d_gene: -
abundance: -
j_gene: TRBJ1-1
v_gene: TRBV4-3
CDR3aa: CASSAQVGNTEAFF
CDR3nt: TGCGCCAGCAGCGCCCAGGTCGGAAACACTGAAGCTTTCTTT

d_gene: TRBD2
abundance: few
j_gene: TRBJ2-5
v_gene: TRBV7-3
CDR3aa: CASSRNSGSSDHETQYF
CDR3nt: TGTGCCAGCAGCCGAAATAGCGGGAGTAGTGATCATGAGACCCAGTACTTC

d_gene: -
abundance: many
j_gene: TRBJ1-5
v_gene: TRBV18
CDR3aa: CASSPQYRVGNQPQHF
CDR3nt: TGTGCCAGCTCACCCCAGTACAGGGTTGGCAATCAGCCCCAGCATTTT

d_gene: -
abundance: many
j_gene: TRBJ2-1
v_gene: TRBV6-1
CDR3aa: CASTLTQGSNEQFF
CDR3nt: TGTGCCAGCACCTTAACCCAGGGGAGCAATGAGCAGTTCTTC

d_gene: TRBD2
abundance: -
j_gene: TRBJ2-5
v_gene: TRBV6-2/TRBV6-3
CDR3aa: CASSQRLAGPFSTQYF
CDR3nt: TGTGCCAGCAGCCAACGACTAGCGGGACCCTTCTCGACCCAGTACTTC

d_gene: TRBD1
abundance: -
j_gene: TRBJ1-1
v_gene: TRBV20-1
CDR3aa: CSASPSIGQGGGAFF
CDR3nt: TGCAGTGCTAGTCCCTCCATCGGCCAGGGAGGGGGCGCTTTCTTT